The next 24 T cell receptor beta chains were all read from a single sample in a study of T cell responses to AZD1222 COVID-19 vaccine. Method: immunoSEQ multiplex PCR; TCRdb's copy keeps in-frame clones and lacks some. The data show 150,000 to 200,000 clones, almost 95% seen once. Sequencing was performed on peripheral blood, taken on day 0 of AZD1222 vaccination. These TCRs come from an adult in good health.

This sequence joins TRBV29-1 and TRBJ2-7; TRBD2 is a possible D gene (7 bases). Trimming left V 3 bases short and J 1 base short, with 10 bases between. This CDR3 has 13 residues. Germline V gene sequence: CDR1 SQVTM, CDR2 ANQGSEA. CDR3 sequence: CSVEGGLSYEQYF. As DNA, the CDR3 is TGCAGCGTTGAGGGGGGGCTATCCTACGAGCAGTACTTC.

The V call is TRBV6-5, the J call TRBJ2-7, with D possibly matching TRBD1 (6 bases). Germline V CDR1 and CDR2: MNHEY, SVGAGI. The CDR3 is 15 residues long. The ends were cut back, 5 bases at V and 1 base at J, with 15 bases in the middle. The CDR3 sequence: CASSRRGQRSYEQYF. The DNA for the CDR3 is TGTGCCAGCAGTAGAAGGGGACAAAGATCCTACGAGCAGTACTTC.

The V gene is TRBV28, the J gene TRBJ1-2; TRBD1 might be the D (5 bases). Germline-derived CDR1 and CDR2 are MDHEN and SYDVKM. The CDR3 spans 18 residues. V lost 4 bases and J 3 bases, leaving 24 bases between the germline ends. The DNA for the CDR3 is TGTGCCAGCAGTTCTCGGTTTCAGGGTAAGATGGATGACTATGGCTACACCTTC. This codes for CASSSRFQGKMDDYGYTF.

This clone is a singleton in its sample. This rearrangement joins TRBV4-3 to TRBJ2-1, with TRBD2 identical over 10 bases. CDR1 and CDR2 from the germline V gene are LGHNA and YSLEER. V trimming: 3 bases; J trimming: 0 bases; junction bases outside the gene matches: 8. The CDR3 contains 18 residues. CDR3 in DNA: TGCGCCAGCAGCCAGACGACAAGCGGGAGGGCCTCCTACAATGAGCAGTTCTTC. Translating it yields CASSQTTSGRASYNEQFF.

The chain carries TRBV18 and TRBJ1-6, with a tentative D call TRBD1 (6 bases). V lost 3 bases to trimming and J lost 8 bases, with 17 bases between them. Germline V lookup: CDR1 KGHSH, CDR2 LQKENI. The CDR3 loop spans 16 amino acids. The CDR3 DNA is TGTGCCAGCTCACCTTCAACAGGGATGGTATATTCACCCCTCCACTTT. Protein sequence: CASSPSTGMVYSPLHF.

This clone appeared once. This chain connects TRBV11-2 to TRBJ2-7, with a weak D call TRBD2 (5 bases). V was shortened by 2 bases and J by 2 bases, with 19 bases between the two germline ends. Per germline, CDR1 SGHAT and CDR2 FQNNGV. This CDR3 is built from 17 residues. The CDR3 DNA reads TGTGCCAGCAGCTTATCGGGTCTAGCTTACCCAGCCTACGAGCAGTACTTC. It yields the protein CASSLSGLAYPAYEQYF.

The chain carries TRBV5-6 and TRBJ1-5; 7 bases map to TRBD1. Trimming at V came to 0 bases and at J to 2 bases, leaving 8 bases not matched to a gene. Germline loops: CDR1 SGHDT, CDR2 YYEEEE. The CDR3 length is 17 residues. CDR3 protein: CASSLAGQWEGNQPQHF. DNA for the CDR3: TGTGCCAGCAGCTTGGCGGGACAGTGGGAGGGCAATCAGCCCCAGCATTTT.

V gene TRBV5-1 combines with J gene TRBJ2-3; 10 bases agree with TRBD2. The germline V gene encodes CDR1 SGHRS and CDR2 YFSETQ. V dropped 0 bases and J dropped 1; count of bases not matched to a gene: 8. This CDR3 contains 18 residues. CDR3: CASSLALAGDGGTDTQYF. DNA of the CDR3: TGCGCCAGCAGCTTGGCCCTAGCGGGAGATGGTGGCACAGATACGCAGTATTTT.

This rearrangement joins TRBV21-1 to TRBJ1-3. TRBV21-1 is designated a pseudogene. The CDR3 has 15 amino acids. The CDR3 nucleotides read TGTGCCAGCAGCAAAGGTAAGGCCGCCGGAAACACCATATATTTT. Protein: CASSKGKAAGNTIYF.

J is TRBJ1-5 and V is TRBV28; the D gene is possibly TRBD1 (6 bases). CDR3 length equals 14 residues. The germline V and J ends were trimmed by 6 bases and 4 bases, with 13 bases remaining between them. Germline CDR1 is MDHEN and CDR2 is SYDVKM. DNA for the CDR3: TGTGCCAGCAGACAAAGGACAGTTAATCAGCCCCAGCATTTT. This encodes CASRQRTVNQPQHF.

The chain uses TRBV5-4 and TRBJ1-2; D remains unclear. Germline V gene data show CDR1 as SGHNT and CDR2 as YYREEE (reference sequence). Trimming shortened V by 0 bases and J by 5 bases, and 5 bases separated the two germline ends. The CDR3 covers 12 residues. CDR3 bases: TGTGCCAGCAGCTTGGACGGTTATGGCTACACCTTC. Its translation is CASSLDGYGYTF.

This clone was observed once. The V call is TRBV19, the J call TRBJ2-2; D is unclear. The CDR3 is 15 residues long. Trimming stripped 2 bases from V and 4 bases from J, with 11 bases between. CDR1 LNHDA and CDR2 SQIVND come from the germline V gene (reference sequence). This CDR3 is CASSIKVVLTGELFF. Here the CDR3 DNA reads TGTGCCAGTAGTATAAAGGTAGTTCTCACCGGGGAGCTGTTTTTT.

This CDR3 is CASSIGPPGVETQYF. DNA of the CDR3: TGTGCCAGTAGTATAGGGCCCCCAGGGGTAGAGACCCAGTACTTC. This chain uses TRBV19 with TRBJ2-5; possibly TRBD1 for D (6 bases). Deletions cut 1 base from V and 4 bases from J, with 13 bases between. This CDR3 has 15 residues. Germline values: CDR1 LNHDA, CDR2 SQIVND (reference sequence).

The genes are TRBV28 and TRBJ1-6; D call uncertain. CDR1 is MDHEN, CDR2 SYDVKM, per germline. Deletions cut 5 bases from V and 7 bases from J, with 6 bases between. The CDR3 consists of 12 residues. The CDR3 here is CASSPGNSPLHF. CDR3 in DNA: TGTGCCAGCAGTCCGGGGAATTCACCCCTCCACTTT. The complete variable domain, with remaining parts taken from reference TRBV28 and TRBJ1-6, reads DVKVTQSSRYLVKRTGEKVFLECVQDMDHENMFWYRQDPGLGLRLIYFSYDVKMKEKGDIPEGYSVSREKKERFSLILESASTNQTSMYLCASSPGNSPLHFGNGTRLTVT.

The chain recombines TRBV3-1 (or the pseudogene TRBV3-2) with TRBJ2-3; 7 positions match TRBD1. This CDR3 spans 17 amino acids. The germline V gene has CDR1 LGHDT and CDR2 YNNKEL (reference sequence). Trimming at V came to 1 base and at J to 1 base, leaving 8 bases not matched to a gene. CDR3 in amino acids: CASSQGGRDRGTDTQYF. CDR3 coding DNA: TGTGCCAGCAGCCAAGGAGGCCGGGACAGAGGCACAGATACGCAGTATTTT.

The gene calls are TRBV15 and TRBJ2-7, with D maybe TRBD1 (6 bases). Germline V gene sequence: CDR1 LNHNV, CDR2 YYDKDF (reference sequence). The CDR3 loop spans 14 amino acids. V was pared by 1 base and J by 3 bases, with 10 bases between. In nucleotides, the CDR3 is TGTGCCACCAGCAGAGTCCGGGACAACTACGAGCAGTACTTC. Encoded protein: CATSRVRDNYEQYF.

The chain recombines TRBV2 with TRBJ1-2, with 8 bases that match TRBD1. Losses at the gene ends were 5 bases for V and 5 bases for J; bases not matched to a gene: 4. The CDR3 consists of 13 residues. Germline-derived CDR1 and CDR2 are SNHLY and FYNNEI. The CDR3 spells CASSSDREYGYTF. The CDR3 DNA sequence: TGTGCCAGCAGTTCGGACAGGGAATATGGCTACACCTTC.

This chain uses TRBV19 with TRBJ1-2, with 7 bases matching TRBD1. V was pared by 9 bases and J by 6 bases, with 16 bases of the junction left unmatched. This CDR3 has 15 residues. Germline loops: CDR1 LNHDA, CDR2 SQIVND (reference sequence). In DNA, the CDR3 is TGTGCCAGCAGCACACCCCAACCACAGGGGAATGGCTACACCTTC. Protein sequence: CASSTPQPQGNGYTF.

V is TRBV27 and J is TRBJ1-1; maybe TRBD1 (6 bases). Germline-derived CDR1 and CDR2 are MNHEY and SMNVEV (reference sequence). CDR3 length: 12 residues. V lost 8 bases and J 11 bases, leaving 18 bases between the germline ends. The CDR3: CASSGQQVGAFF. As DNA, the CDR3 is TGTGCCAGCTCTGGACAGCAGGTAGGGGCTTTCTTT.

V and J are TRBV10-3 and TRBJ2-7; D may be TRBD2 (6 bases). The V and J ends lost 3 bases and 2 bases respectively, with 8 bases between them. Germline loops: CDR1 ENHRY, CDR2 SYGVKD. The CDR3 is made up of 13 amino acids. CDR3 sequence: CAISDIAAYEQYF. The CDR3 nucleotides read TGTGCCATCAGTGATATAGCGGCCTACGAGCAGTACTTC.

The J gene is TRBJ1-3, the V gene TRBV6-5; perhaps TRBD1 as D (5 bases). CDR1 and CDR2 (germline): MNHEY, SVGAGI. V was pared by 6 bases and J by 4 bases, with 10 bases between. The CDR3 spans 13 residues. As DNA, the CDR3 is TGTGCCAGCAGCCTTGGGGGGGGAAACACCATATATTTT. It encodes CASSLGGGNTIYF.

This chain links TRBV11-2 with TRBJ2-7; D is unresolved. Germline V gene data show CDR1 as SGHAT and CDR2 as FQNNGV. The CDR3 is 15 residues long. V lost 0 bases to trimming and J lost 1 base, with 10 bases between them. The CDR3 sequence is CASSLDRWDSYEQYF. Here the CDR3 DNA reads TGTGCCAGCAGCTTAGATCGGTGGGATTCCTACGAGCAGTACTTC.

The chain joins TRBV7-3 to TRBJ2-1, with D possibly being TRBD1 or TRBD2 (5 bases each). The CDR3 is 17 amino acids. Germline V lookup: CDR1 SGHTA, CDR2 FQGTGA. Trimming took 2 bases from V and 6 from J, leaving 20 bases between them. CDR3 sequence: CASSLGRRGARGNEQFF. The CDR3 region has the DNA TGTGCCAGCAGCTTAGGAAGACGAGGGGCGCGAGGCAATGAGCAGTTCTTC.

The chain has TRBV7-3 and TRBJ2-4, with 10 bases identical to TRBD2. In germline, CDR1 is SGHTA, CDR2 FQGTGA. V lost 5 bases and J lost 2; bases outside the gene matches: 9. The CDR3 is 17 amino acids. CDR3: CASSPPSSGRTKNIQYF. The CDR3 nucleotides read TGTGCCAGCAGCCCGCCCTCTAGCGGGAGAACCAAAAACATTCAGTACTTC.